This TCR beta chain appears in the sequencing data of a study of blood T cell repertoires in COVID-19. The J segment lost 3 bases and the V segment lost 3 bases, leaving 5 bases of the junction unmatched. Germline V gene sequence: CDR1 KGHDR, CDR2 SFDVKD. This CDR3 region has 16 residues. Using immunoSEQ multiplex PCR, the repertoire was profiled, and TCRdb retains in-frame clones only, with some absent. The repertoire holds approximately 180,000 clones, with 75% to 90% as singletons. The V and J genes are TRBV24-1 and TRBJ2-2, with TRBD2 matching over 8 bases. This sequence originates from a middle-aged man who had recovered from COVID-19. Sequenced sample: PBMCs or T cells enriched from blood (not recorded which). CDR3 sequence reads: CATSDASGSYTGELFF. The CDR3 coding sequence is TGTGCCACCAGTGATGCAAGCGGGAGTTACACCGGGGAGCTGTTTTTT.